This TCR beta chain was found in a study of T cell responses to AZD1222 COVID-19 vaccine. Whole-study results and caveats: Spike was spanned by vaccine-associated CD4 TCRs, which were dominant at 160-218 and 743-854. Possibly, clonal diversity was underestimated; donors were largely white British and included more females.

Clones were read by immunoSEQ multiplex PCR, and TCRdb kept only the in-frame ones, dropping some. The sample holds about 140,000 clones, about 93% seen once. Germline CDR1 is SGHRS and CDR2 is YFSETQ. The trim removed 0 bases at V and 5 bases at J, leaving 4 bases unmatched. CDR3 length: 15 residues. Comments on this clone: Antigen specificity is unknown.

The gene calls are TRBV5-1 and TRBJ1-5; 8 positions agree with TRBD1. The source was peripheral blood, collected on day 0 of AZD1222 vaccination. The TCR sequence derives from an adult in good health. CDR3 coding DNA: TGCGCCAGCAGCTTGGATGCAGGGGGCTATCAGCCCCAGCATTTT. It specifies CASSLDAGGYQPQHF.